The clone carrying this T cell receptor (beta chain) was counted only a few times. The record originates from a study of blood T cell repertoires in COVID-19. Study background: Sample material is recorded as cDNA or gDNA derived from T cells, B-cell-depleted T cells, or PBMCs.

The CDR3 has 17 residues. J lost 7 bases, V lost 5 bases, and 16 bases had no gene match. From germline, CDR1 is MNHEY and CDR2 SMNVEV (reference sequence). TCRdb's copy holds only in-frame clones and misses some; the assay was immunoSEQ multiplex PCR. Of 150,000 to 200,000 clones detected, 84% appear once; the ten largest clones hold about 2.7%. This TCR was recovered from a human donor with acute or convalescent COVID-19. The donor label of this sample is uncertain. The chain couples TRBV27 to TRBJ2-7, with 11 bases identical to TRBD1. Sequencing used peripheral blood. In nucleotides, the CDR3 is TGTGCCAGCAGTGGGGGTGGGGCCGGGACAGGGGGAAGAGAGCAGTACTTC. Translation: CASSGGGAGTGGREQYF.